These 27 T cell receptor beta chains came from one sample sequenced in a study of CD8+ T cells in alopecia areata. The sequencing template was cDNA reverse transcribed from extracted RNA. TCRdb keeps only in-frame clones here, not all; method: immunoSEQ multiplex PCR. In the table there are some 160,000 clones, around 62% of which are singletons. The sample consisted of CD8+ T cells sorted from blood. The receptors shown here come from a human donor in good health.

The chain joins TRBV2 to TRBJ2-1; 12 bases are shared with TRBD2. This CDR3 spans 14 amino acids. Germline trimming cut 6 bases from V and 8 bases from J; bases unmatched to any gene: 5. Germline V gene lookup returns CDR1 SNHLY and CDR2 FYNNEI. The CDR3 loop is CASRGLAGGYEQFF. CDR3 sequence (DNA): TGTGCCAGCAGGGGACTAGCGGGCGGCTATGAGCAGTTCTTC.

This chain links TRBV5-1 with TRBJ2-7; TRBD1 matches at 7 bases. The CDR3 is made up of 13 amino acids. CDR1 and CDR2 (germline): SGHRS, YFSETQ. The J segment lost 5 bases and the V segment lost 2 bases, leaving 4 bases of the junction unmatched. This chain's CDR3 is CASSFGQGDEQYF. The CDR3 DNA is TGCGCCAGCAGCTTTGGGCAGGGGGACGAGCAGTACTTC.

The V and J genes are TRBV12-5 and TRBJ1-2; 8 positions match TRBD1. Trimming took 5 bases from V and 2 from J; bases not matched to a gene: 4. The CDR3 has 14 amino acids. Germline V gene data show CDR1 as LGHNT and CDR2 as FRNRAP. The CDR3 loop reads CASGPGQGNYGYTF. The CDR3 coding sequence is TGTGCTAGTGGTCCCGGACAGGGAAACTATGGCTACACCTTC. Using reference TRBV12-5 and TRBJ1-2 for the parts outside the CDR3, the full variable domain is DARVTQTPRHKVTEMGQEVTMRCQPILGHNTVFWYRQTMMQGLELLAYFRNRAPLDDSGMPKDRFSAEMPDATLATLKIQPSEPRDSAVYFCASGPGQGNYGYTFGSGTRLTVV.

The chain has TRBV18 and TRBJ1-2, with D possibly TRBD1 on 5 matching bases. Germline CDR1 and CDR2: KGHSH and LQKENI. V was pared by 3 bases and J by 4 bases, with 18 bases between. The CDR3 is 16 amino acids. The CDR3 loop reads CASSPNHWDRFYGYTF. Here the CDR3 DNA reads TGTGCCAGCTCACCGAACCACTGGGACCGCTTCTATGGCTACACCTTC.

Only a few counts were recorded for this clone. The chain recombines TRBV5-1 with TRBJ2-2; 7 bases are shared with TRBD1. Germline CDR1 SGHRS, CDR2 YFSETQ. Trimming at V came to 0 bases and at J to 4 bases, leaving 0 bases not matched to a gene. This CDR3 spans 14 amino acids. CDR3 sequence (DNA): TGCGCCAGCAGCTTGGGGGACAGCACCGGGGAGCTGTTTTTT. It specifies CASSLGDSTGELFF.

The genes are TRBV2 and TRBJ2-2; 8 nucleotides align to TRBD1. CDR3 length: 15 residues. Germline V lookup: CDR1 SNHLY, CDR2 FYNNEI. V trimming: 8 bases; J trimming: 4 bases; junction bases outside the gene matches: 9. CDR3 protein: CASRTGRDITGELFF. The CDR3 DNA follows: TGTGCCAGCCGGACAGGGCGAGATATCACCGGGGAGCTGTTTTTT.

The J gene is TRBJ1-1, the V gene TRBV7-9; D uncertain. Deletions cut 1 base from V and 0 bases from J, with 9 bases between. Germline V lookup: CDR1 SEHNR, CDR2 FQNEAQ (reference sequence). The CDR3 covers 15 residues. CDR3: CASSLGTTLNTEAFF. CDR3 nucleotide sequence: TGTGCCAGCAGCTTAGGTACAACATTGAACACTGAAGCTTTCTTT.

This clone came up once. CDR3 coding DNA: TGTGCCAGCAGCTGGGACAGCTCTAGCACAGATACGCAGTATTTT. Protein: CASSWDSSSTDTQYF. This chain joins TRBV5-6 and TRBJ2-3; 7 bases map to TRBD1. The CDR3 is 15 amino acids. Germline V gene sequence: CDR1 SGHDT, CDR2 YYEEEE. The trim removed 3 bases at V and 0 bases at J, leaving 4 bases unmatched.

V gene TRBV29-1 combines with J gene TRBJ2-1; possible D gene TRBD1, 5 bases. Per the germline V gene, CDR1 is SQVTM and CDR2 is ANQGSEA. V dropped 3 bases and J dropped 8 bases, with 11 bases sitting between them. The CDR3 extends over 12 amino acids. Here the CDR3 reads CSVEHRSHEQFF. The DNA for the CDR3 is TGCAGCGTTGAGCACAGGTCCCATGAGCAGTTCTTC.

The rearrangement links TRBV25-1 to TRBJ2-4; tentative D call: TRBD2 (6 bases). This CDR3 contains 15 residues. Looked up from germline, CDR1 is MGHDK and CDR2 is SYGVNS. Trimming removed 5 bases at V and 2 bases at J, with 13 bases between. CDR3 sequence (DNA): TGTGCCAGCAGTTCCCCTAGCGCAACCAAAAACATTCAGTACTTC. Translated, it gives CASSSPSATKNIQYF.

V and J are TRBV6-5 and TRBJ2-5; no reliable D call. Trimming removed 2 bases from V and 5 bases from J, with 12 bases in between. The V gene's germline CDR1 is MNHEY and CDR2 SVGAGI. The CDR3 extends over 14 amino acids. CDR3 loop: CASSYVRTAETQYF. CDR3 nucleotides: TGTGCCAGCAGTTACGTCCGGACGGCGGAGACCCAGTACTTC.

The CDR3 DNA sequence: TGTGCCAGCAGTCCCACAGGACAGGGGGGCCACGAGCAGTACTTC. This codes for CASSPTGQGGHEQYF. The chain joins TRBV27 to TRBJ2-7, with 10 bases fitting TRBD1. Per germline, CDR1 MNHEY and CDR2 SMNVEV (reference sequence). This CDR3 comprises 15 residues. V was pared by 5 bases and J by 5 bases, with 9 bases of the junction left unmatched.

This clone was observed a handful of times. The chain couples TRBV29-1 to TRBJ2-2; tentative D call: TRBD1 (6 bases). The length of the CDR3 is 16 residues. The V end was cut by 3 bases, the J end by 4 bases, with 18 bases between. Looked up from germline, CDR1 is SQVTM and CDR2 is ANQGSEA. The CDR3 DNA is TGCAGCGTTGAGATGGGGGCAGGGTCGGCCACCGGGGAGCTGTTTTTT. Protein sequence: CSVEMGAGSATGELFF.

In regard to this clone: The same CDR3 is also encoded by other DNA sequences in this sample. The rearrangement uses TRBV27 and TRBJ2-7; D is ambiguous. Looked up from germline, CDR1 is MNHEY and CDR2 is SMNVEV (reference sequence). This CDR3 has 11 amino acids. V was shortened by 2 bases and J by 5 bases, with 4 bases between the two germline ends. The CDR3 protein is CASSLGHEQYF. In DNA form, the CDR3 reads TGTGCCAGCAGTTTAGGGCACGAGCAGTACTTC.

The rearrangement links TRBV4-1 to TRBJ2-1; TRBD1 matches at 10 bases. The CDR3 runs to 17 residues. Germline loops: CDR1 MGHRA, CDR2 YSYEKL. V was pared by 3 bases and J by 6 bases, with 11 bases of the junction left unmatched. The DNA of the CDR3 is TGCGCCAGCAGCCACCCGGGGACAGGGGAGGGGACCAATGAGCAGTTCTTC. It encodes CASSHPGTGEGTNEQFF.

The chain combines TRBV28 with TRBJ2-7, with D hard to call. This CDR3 contains 14 residues. The germline CDR1 and CDR2 sequences are MDHEN and SYDVKM. The ends were cut back, 6 bases at V and 1 base at J, with 13 bases in the middle. DNA for the CDR3: TGTGCCAGCAGAGTATACCCCGGTTCCTACGAGCAGTACTTC. Translated, it gives CASRVYPGSYEQYF.

The rearrangement joins TRBV14 to TRBJ1-1; unclear D gene. The CDR3 has 14 residues. Per germline, CDR1 SGHDN and CDR2 FVKESK. V dropped 1 base and J dropped 2 bases, with 8 bases sitting between them. The CDR3 coding sequence is TGTGCCAGCAGCCAAGCAATCGTTAACACTGAAGCTTTCTTT. Translating gives CASSQAIVNTEAFF.

This clone has more than one count but fewer than ten. V usage is TRBV14 and J usage is TRBJ2-5; no clear D. The CDR3 extends over 14 amino acids. Germline values: CDR1 SGHDN, CDR2 FVKESK. Trimming shortened V by 4 bases and J by 4 bases, and 13 bases separated the two germline ends. The CDR3, as DNA: TGTGCCAGCAGCCCTCGACTTGGTGGAGAGACCCAGTACTTC. Amino acid sequence: CASSPRLGGETQYF.

This rearrangement joins TRBV28 to TRBJ1-1; TRBD1 matches at 7 bases. With 10 bases clipped from V and 5 bases from J, the junction kept 7 bases outside the gene matches. There are 12 residues in the CDR3. Per germline, CDR1 MDHEN and CDR2 SYDVKM. The CDR3: CATKEGATEAFF. Here the CDR3 DNA reads TGTGCCACAAAAGAGGGGGCAACTGAAGCTTTCTTT.

The chain couples TRBV9 to TRBJ2-7; 10 positions match TRBD2. The CDR3 runs to 15 residues. The ends lost 3 bases at V and 0 bases at J; junction bases unmatched: 3. The germline V gene encodes CDR1 SGDLS and CDR2 YYNGEE. The CDR3, as DNA: TGTGCCAGCAGCGCCGGGACTAGCGTCTCCTACGAGCAGTACTTC. This gives the protein CASSAGTSVSYEQYF.

The chain combines TRBV4-1 with TRBJ2-5; D is unclear. Looked up from germline, CDR1 is MGHRA and CDR2 is YSYEKL. This CDR3 comprises 15 residues. The ends were cut back, 0 bases at V and 5 bases at J, with 13 bases in the middle. The CDR3 sequence is CASSQEVTVGETQYF. The CDR3 nucleotides are TGCGCCAGCAGCCAAGAAGTGACCGTAGGTGAGACCCAGTACTTC.

The chain is built from TRBV7-9 and TRBJ2-7, with D uncertain. Germline V gene data show CDR1 as SEHNR and CDR2 as FQNEAQ (reference sequence). The V end lost 5 bases, the J end lost 0 bases, and 11 bases lay between the germline ends. The CDR3 runs 14 residues. In DNA, the CDR3 is TGTGCCAGCAGCCGAGCAGCTAGCTCCTACGAGCAGTACTTC. This translates into CASSRAASSYEQYF. Full variable domain (outside the CDR3, taken from reference TRBV7-9 and TRBJ2-7): DTGVSQNPRHKITKRGQNVTFRCDPISEHNRLYWYRQTLGQGPEFLTYFQNEAQLEKSRLLSDRFSAERPKGSFSTLEIQRTEQGDSAMYLCASSRAASSYEQYFGPGTRLTVT.

CDR3 in DNA: TGTGCCAGCAGTTTAGGGGGCCCAAACATTCAGTACTTC. Its protein product is CASSLGGPNIQYF. The chain employs TRBV28 and TRBJ2-4, with a tentative D call TRBD1 (6 bases). This CDR3 is 13 amino acids long. Germline V gives CDR1 MDHEN, CDR2 SYDVKM. V lost 2 bases and J lost 6, with 8 bases in between.

The V call is TRBV6-5, the J call TRBJ2-3, with 8 bases identical to TRBD2. Trimming at V came to 9 bases and at J to 5 bases, leaving 7 bases not matched to a gene. The CDR3 totals 13 residues. Germline V gene data show CDR1 as MNHEY and CDR2 as SVGAGI. CDR3 nucleotides: TGTGCCAGTAGCGGGACGGAAGGAGATACGCAGTATTTT. It codes for CASSGTEGDTQYF.

CDR3 loop: CASSEARDRGYGYTF. The CDR3 DNA follows: TGTGCCAGCAGTGAAGCTAGGGACAGGGGATATGGCTACACCTTC. The chain links TRBV2 to TRBJ1-2, with TRBD1 matching over 10 bases. The length of the CDR3 is 15 residues. Trimming cost V 0 bases and J 5 bases; bases outside gene matches: 3. CDR1 is SNHLY, CDR2 FYNNEI, per germline. Looking up the rest from reference TRBV2 and TRBJ1-2 gives the full variable domain: EPEVTQTPSHQVTQMGQEVILRCVPISNHLYFYWYRQILGQKVEFLVSFYNNEISEKSEIFDDQFSVERPDGSNFTLKIRSTKLEDSAMYFCASSEARDRGYGYTFGSGTRLTVV.

The chain employs TRBV4-1 and TRBJ2-1; D is ambiguous. In germline, CDR1 is MGHRA, CDR2 YSYEKL. Deletions cut 4 bases from V and 6 bases from J, with 7 bases between. The CDR3 has 12 residues. The CDR3 region is CASSRTGNEQFF. The CDR3 DNA reads TGCGCCAGCAGCCGGACGGGCAATGAGCAGTTCTTC.

The V gene is TRBV13, the J gene TRBJ2-1; no definite D call. Trimming removed 5 bases from V and 10 bases from J, with 12 bases in between. Germline V gene sequence: CDR1 PRHDT, CDR2 FYEKMQ (reference sequence). This CDR3 has 12 amino acids. For the CDR3, the DNA is TGTGCCAGCAGCCAAACCCGGACGGAGCAGTTCTTC. Protein: CASSQTRTEQFF.